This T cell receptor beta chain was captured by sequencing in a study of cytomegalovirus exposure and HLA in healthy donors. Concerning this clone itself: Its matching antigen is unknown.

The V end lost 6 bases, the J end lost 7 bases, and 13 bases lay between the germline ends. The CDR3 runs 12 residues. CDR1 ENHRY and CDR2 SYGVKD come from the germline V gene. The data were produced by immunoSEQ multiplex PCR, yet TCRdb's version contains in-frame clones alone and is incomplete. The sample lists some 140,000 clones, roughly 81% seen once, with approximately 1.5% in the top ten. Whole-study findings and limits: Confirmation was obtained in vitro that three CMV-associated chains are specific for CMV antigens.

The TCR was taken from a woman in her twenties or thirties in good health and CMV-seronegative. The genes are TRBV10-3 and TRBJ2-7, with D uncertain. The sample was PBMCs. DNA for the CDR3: TGTGCCATCAGCCCGGCCCAGGTGGAGCAGTACTTC. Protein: CAISPAQVEQYF.